A selection of T cell receptor beta chains follows, all from one sample in a study of identical twins. Via MiXCR, TCRdb re-called the 5' RACE reads, giving one row per CDR3 protein. Found here are some 600,000 distinct CDR3 sequences, about 7.1% of them singletons; the top ten hold 1.6%. Separately, the same data were catalogued under a study of yellow fever vaccine responses in identical twins.

The sequenced sample was PBMCs. These receptor sequences come from a woman aged 18-29 years in good health. Each CDR3 is given with its conserved first and last residue. A D gene is named only where the DNA matches it firmly. Clone size appears in some rows only: once, few, many, or a class for an expanded clone.

TRBV6-5	-	14	TRBJ2-3	few	CASSWGIRTDTQYF	TGTGCCAGCAGTTGGGGGATTCGCACAGATACGCAGTATTTT
TRBV4-2	-	15	TRBJ2-1	few	CASSQMPTKYNEQFF	TGTGCCAGCAGCCAAATGCCTACCAAATACAATGAGCAGTTCTTC
TRBV5-1	-	16	TRBJ1-3	many	CASSLEASTGGNTIYF	TGCGCCAGCAGCTTGGAGGCCTCAACGGGAGGAAACACCATATATTTT
TRBV20-1	-	16	TRBJ2-7	-	CCARVGRDLYSYEQYF	TGCTGTGCTAGAGTGGGGCGGGACTTATACTCCTACGAGCAGTACTTC
TRBV6-1	-	14	TRBJ2-3	few	CASSETAVTDTQYF	TGTGCCAGCAGTGAAACGGCAGTTACAGATACGCAGTATTTT
TRBV6-1	-	12	TRBJ1-2	few	CASTPGARQVLF	TGTGCCAGCACCCCTGGGGCCCGACAGGTTCTCTTC
TRBV5-1	TRBD1	15	TRBJ1-1	many	CASSWGTVDYTEAFF	TGCGCCAGCAGCTGGGGGACAGTCGATTACACTGAAGCTTTCTTT
TRBV6-5	-	14	TRBJ2-1	few	CASSYQVGTGEQFF	TGTGCCAGCAGTTACCAGGTCGGGACGGGTGAGCAGTTCTTC
TRBV3-1	-	13	TRBJ1-2	many	CASSQGTAGGYTF	TGTGCCAGCAGCCAAGGGACAGCTGGCGGCTACACCTTC
TRBV7-2	-	17	TRBJ2-2	-	CASSLVSSVVGTGELFF	TGTGCCAGCAGCTTAGTCTCTAGCGTCGTCGGCACCGGGGAGCTGTTTTTT
TRBV29-1	TRBD2	13	TRBJ2-1	many	CSHMGLAIGEQFF	TGCAGCCACATGGGACTAGCTATTGGTGAGCAGTTCTTC
TRBV5-5	-	15	TRBJ1-6	many	CASSPEEGVRRTVDF	TGTGCCAGCAGCCCGGAGGAGGGTGTGAGGAGGACCGTCGATTTT
TRBV11-3	-	16	TRBJ2-3	many	CASSLASGESTDTQYF	TGTGCCAGCAGCTTAGCCTCAGGGGAGAGCACAGATACGCAGTATTTT
TRBV3-1	TRBD2	18	TRBJ2-1	many	CASSQLPPRTSVYNEQFF	TGTGCCAGCAGCCAACTCCCTCCGAGGACTAGCGTTTACAATGAGCAGTTCTTC
TRBV6-1	TRBD2	15	TRBJ2-7	many	CASGTGGAANYEQYF	TGTGCCAGCGGGACCGGGGGGGCAGCGAACTACGAGCAGTACTTC
TRBV11-2	TRBD2	18	TRBJ2-1	few	CASSSLVWRGSSYNEQFF	TGTGCCAGCAGCTCACTAGTCTGGCGGGGGAGCTCCTACAATGAGCAGTTCTTC
TRBV20-1	-	17	TRBJ2-1	few	CSARPDTFLSSYNEQFF	TGCAGTGCTAGACCCGACACCTTCCTAAGCTCCTACAATGAGCAGTTCTTC
TRBV10-3	TRBD2	14	TRBJ2-7	-	CAISEPGGLYEQYF	TGTGCCATCAGTGAGCCGGGAGGGTTGTACGAGCAGTACTTC
TRBV12-3/TRBV12-4	-	15	TRBJ2-3	few	CASSFSGAVTDTQYF	TGTGCCAGCAGTTTTTCGGGGGCGGTCACAGATACGCAGTATTTT
TRBV6-5	TRBD2	16	TRBJ2-3	many	CASSYSSGIGADTQYF	TGTGCCAGCAGTTACTCGAGCGGGATTGGCGCAGATACGCAGTATTTT
TRBV12-3/TRBV12-4	TRBD2	14	TRBJ2-1	many	CASISGTSGNEQFF	TGTGCCAGCATATCCGGGACTAGCGGCAATGAGCAGTTCTTC
TRBV7-6	-	15	TRBJ2-1	-	CASSLGLGSHNEQFF	TGTGCCAGCAGCTTAGGGTTAGGGTCGCACAATGAGCAGTTCTTC
TRBV15	-	16	TRBJ1-4	-	CATSRPNGPTGEKLFF	TGTGCCACCAGCAGACCTAATGGGCCGACGGGTGAAAAACTGTTTTTT
TRBV3-1	-	13	TRBJ2-1	-	CASSPPMNNEQFF	TGTGCCAGCAGCCCCCCCATGAACAATGAGCAGTTCTTC
TRBV5-5	-	13	TRBJ2-1	many	CASSLTADNEQFF	TGTGCCAGCAGCTTGACAGCGGACAATGAGCAGTTCTTC
TRBV10-1	-	16	TRBJ2-1	few	CASSPTHTSSYNEQFF	TGCGCCAGCAGCCCGACCCACACGAGCTCCTACAATGAGCAGTTCTTC
TRBV19	TRBD2	13	TRBJ2-1	many	CASKEREGNEQFF	TGTGCCAGTAAGGAGCGGGAGGGAAATGAGCAGTTCTTC
TRBV12-3/TRBV12-4	-	12	TRBJ2-5	few	CASSFQYETQYF	TGTGCCAGCAGTTTTCAGTATGAGACCCAGTACTTC
TRBV28	TRBD2	15	TRBJ2-1	-	CASSFSSGARNEQFF	TGTGCCAGCAGTTTCTCTAGCGGGGCGCGAAATGAGCAGTTCTTC